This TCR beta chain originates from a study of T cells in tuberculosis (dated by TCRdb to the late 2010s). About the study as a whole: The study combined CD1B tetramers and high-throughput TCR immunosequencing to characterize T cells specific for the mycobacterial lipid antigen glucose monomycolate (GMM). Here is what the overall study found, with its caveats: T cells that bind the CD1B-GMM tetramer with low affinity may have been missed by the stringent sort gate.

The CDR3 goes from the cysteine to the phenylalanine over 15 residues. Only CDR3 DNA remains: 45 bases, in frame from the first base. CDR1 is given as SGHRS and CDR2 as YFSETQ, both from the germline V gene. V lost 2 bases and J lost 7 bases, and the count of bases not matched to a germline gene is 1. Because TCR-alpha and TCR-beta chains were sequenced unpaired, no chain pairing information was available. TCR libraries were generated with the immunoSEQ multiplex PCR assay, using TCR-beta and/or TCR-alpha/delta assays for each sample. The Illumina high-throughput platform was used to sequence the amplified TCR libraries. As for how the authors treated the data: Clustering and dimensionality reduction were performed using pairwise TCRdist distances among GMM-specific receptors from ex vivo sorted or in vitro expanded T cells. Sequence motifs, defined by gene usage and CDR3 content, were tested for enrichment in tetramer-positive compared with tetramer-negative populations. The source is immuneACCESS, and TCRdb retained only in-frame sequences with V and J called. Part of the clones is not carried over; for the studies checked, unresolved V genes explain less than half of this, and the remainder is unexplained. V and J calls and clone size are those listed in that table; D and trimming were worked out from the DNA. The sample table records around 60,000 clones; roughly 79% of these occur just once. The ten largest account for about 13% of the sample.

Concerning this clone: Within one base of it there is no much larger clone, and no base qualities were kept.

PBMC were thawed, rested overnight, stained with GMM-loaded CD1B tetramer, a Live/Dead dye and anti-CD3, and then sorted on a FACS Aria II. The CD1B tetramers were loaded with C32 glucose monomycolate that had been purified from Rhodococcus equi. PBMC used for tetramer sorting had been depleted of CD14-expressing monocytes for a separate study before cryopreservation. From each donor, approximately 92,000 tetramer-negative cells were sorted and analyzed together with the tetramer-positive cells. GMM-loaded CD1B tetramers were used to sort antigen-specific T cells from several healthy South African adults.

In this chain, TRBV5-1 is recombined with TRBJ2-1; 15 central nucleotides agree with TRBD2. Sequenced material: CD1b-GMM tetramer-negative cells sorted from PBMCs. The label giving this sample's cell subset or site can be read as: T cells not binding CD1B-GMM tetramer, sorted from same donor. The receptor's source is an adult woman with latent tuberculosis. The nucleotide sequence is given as TGCGCCAGCAGCTTCGGACTAGCGGGAGGGAATGAGCAGTTCTTC. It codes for CASSFGLAGGNEQFF.